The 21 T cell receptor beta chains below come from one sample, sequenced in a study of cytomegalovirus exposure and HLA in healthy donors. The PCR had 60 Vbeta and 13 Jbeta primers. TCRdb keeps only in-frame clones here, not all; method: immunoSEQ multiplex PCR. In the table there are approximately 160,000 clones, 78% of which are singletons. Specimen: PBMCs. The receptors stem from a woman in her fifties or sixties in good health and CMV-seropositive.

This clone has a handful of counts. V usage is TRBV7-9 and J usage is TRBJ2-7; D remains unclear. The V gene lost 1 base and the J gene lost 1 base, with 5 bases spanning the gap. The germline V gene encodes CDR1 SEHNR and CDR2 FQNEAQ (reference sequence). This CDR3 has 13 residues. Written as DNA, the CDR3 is TGTGCCAGCAGCTTAGGTATGTCCTACGAGCAGTACTTC. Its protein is CASSLGMSYEQYF.

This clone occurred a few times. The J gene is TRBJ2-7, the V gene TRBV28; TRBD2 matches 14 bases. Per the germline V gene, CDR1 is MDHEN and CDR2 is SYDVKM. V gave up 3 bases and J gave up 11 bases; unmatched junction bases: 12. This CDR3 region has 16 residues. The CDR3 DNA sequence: TGTGCCAGCAGTTTCCGCGGGACTAGCGGGGGCGGAGGGAAGTACTTC. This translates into CASSFRGTSGGGGKYF.

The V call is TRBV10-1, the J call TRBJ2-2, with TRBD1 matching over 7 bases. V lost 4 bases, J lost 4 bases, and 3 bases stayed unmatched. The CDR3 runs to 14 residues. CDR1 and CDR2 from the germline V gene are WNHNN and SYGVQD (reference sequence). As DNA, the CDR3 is TGCGCCAGCAGTGTAGGGGGCATCACCGGGGAGCTGTTTTTT. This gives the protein CASSVGGITGELFF.

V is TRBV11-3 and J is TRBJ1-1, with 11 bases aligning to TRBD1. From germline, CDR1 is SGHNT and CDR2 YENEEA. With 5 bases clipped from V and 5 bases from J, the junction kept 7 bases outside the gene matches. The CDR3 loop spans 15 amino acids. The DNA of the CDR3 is TGTGCCAGCAGCCCTTCCGGGACAGGGGGTACTGAAGCTTTCTTT. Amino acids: CASSPSGTGGTEAFF.

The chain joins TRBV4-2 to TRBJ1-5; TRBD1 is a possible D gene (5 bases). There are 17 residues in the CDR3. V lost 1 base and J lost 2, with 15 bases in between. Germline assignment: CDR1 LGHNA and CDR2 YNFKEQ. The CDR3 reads CASSQVGDWEGNQPQHF. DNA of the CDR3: TGTGCCAGCAGCCAAGTAGGGGACTGGGAGGGCAATCAGCCCCAGCATTTT.

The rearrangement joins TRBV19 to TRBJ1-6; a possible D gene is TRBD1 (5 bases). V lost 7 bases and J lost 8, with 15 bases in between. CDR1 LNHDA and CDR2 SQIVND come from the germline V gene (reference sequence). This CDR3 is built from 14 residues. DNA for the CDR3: TGTGCCAGTACCATCCGGGGGAGCGATTCACCCCTCCACTTT. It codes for CASTIRGSDSPLHF. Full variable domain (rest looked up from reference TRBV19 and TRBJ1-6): DGGITQSPKYLFRKEGQNVTLSCEQNLNHDAMYWYRQDPGQGLRLIYYSQIVNDFQKGDIAEGYSVSREKKESFPLTVTSAQKNPTAFYLCASTIRGSDSPLHFGNGTRLTVT.

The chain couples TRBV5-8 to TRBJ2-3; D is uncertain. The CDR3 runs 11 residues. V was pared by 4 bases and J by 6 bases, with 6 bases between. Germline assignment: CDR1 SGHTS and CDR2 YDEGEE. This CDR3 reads CASSPTDTQYF. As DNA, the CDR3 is TGTGCCAGCAGCCCTACGGATACGCAGTATTTT.

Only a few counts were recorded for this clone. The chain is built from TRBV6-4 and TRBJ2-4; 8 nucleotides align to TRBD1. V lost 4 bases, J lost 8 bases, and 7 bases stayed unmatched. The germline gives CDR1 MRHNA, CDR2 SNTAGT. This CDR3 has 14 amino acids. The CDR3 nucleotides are TGTGCCAGCAGTGCCAAGGACAGGGTAGACATTCAGTACTTC. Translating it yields CASSAKDRVDIQYF.

The CDR3 DNA sequence: TGTGCCAGCAGTCGGGGGGGAGGGATGAACACTGAAGCTTTCTTT. It encodes CASSRGGGMNTEAFF. The gene calls are TRBV6-5 and TRBJ1-1, with a weak D call TRBD1 (5 bases). The CDR3 runs to 15 residues. V was pared by 5 bases and J by 0 bases, with 13 bases between. Germline V gives CDR1 MNHEY, CDR2 SVGAGI.

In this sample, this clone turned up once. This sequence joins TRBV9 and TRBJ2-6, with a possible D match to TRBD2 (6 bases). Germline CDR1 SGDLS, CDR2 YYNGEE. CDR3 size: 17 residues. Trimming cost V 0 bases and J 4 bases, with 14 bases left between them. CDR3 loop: CASSVATGGPGANVLTF. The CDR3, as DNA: TGTGCCAGCAGCGTAGCTACAGGAGGGCCAGGGGCCAACGTCCTGACTTTC. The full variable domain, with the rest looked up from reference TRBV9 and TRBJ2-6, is DSGVTQTPKHLITATGQRVTLRCSPRSGDLSVYWYQQSLDQGLQFLIQYYNGEERAKGNILERFSAQQFPDLHSELNLSSLELGDSALYFCASSVATGGPGANVLTFGAGSRLTVL.

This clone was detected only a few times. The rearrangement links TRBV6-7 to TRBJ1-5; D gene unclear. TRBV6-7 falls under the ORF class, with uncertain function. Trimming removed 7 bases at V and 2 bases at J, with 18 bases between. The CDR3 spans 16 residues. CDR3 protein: CASILVEVFGNQPQHF. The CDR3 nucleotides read TGTGCCAGCATCCTGGTAGAGGTGTTCGGCAATCAGCCCCAGCATTTT.

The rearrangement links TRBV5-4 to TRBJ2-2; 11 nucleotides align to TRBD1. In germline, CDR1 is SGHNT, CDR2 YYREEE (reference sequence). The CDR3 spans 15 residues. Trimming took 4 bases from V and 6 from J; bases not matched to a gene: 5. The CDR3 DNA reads TGTGCCAGCAGCCTCGGACAGGGGGCGGCCGGGGAGCTGTTTTTT. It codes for CASSLGQGAAGELFF.

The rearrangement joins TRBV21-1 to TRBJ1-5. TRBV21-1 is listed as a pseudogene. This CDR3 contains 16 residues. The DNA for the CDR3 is TGTGCCAGCAGCAAAGAGAGAGGGCACGGCAATCAGCCCCAGCATTTT. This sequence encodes CASSKERGHGNQPQHF.

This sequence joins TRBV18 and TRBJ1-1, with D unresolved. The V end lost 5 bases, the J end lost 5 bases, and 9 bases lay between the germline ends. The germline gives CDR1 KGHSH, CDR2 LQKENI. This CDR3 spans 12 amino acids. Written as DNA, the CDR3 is TGTGCCAGCTCATCAACGAGGACTGAAGCTTTCTTT. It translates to CASSSTRTEAFF. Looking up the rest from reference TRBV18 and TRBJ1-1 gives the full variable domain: NAGVMQNPRHLVRRRGQEARLRCSPMKGHSHVYWYRQLPEEGLKFMVYLQKENIIDESGMPKERFSAEFPKEGPSILRIQQVVRGDSAAYFCASSSTRTEAFFGQGTRLTVV.

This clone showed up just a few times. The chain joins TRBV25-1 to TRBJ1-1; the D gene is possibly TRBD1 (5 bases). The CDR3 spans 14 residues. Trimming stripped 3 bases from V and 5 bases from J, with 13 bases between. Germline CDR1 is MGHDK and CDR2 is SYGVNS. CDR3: CASSDPWDSTEAFF. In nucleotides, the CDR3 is TGTGCCAGCAGTGATCCTTGGGACTCGACTGAAGCTTTCTTT.

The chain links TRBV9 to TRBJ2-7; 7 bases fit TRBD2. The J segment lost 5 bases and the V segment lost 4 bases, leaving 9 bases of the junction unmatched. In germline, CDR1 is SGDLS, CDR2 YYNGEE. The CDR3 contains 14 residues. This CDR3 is CASSQSGVGNEQYF. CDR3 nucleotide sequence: TGTGCCAGCAGCCAGAGCGGGGTCGGGAACGAGCAGTACTTC.

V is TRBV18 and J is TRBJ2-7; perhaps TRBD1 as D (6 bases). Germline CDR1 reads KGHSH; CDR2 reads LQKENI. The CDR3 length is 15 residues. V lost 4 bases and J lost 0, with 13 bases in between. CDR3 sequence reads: CASSRMTGLSYEQYF. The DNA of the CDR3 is TGTGCCAGCTCACGAATGACAGGACTCTCCTACGAGCAGTACTTC.

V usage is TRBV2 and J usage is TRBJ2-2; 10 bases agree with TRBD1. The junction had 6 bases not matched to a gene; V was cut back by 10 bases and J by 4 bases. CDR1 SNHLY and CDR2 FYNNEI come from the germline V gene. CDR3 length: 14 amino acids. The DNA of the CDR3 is TGTGCCACCAGGACAGGGGGGATCACCGGGGAGCTGTTTTTT. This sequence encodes CATRTGGITGELFF.

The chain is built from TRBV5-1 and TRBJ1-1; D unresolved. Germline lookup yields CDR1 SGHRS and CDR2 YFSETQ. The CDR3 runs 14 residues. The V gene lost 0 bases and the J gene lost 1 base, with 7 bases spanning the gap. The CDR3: CASSLAGENTEAFF. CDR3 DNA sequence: TGCGCCAGCAGCTTGGCCGGGGAGAACACTGAAGCTTTCTTT.

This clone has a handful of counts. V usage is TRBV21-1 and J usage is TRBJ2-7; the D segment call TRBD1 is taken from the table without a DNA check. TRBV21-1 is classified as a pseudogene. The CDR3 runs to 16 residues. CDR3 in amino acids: CASSKVPGTGVTEQYF. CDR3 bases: TGTGCCAGCAGCAAAGTCCCCGGGACAGGGGTTACGGAGCAGTACTTC.

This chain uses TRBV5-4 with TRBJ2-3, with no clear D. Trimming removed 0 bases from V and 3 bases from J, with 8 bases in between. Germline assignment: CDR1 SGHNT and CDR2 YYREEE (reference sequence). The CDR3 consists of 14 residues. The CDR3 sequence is CASSLERSTDTQYF. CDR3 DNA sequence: TGTGCCAGCAGCTTGGAACGGTCGACAGATACGCAGTATTTT.